The clone carrying this TCR beta chain was detected only a few times. Its antigen is currently unknown. The data were obtained in a study of T cells in Graves' hyperthyroidism and ophthalmopathy. Criteria for exclusion of patients were uncontrolled infection, other autoimmune disease, pregnancy or lactation. Together with thyroid ultrasound, orbital computed tomography, serum thyroxine and TRAb, clinical symptoms were used for diagnoses. The source of the PBMCs was roughly 10 ml of fresh peripheral blood. Amplification of TCR beta CDR3 regions was performed using RNA transcripts as template. The study used the HTBI primer set for a first-round RT-PCR of the TCR CDR3. One entry per CDR3 protein, called by TCRdb with MiXCR from the multiplex PCR reads. The table shows around 350,000 distinct CDR3 sequences, with about 17% occurring only once. Broader study findings: Expanded thyroid clonotypes (above 0.001) were mostly also found in blood.

The CDR3 extends over 16 amino acids. CDR1 is SGHKS, CDR2 YYEKEE, per germline (reference sequence). With V trimmed by 1 base and J by 2 bases, 6 bases remained unmatched. The sequence came from a woman aged 25 to 39 with Graves' hyperthyroidism that later progressed to Graves' ophthalmopathy. The chain couples TRBV5-5 to TRBJ2-1; 7 nucleotides match TRBD1. Sample: blood. The CDR3 is CASSLSLGGAYNEQFF. The DNA of the CDR3 is TGTGCCAGCAGCTTGTCTTTAGGGGGCGCCTACAATGAGCAGTTCTTC.